This TCR beta chain emerged from a study of cytomegalovirus exposure and HLA in healthy donors. V shed 3 bases and J 7 bases; nucleotides not matched to a gene: 3. CDR1 and CDR2 from the germline V gene are LNHNV and YYDKDF (reference sequence). CDR3 length: 14 amino acids. General study findings and limits: The study listed roughly 160 cytomegalovirus-associated TCR beta chains. The CMV antigen specificity of a few CMV-associated chains was confirmed through in vitro analysis. First-cohort TCR clusters were later found to tend to co-occur in the roughly 110 validation repertoires.

This clone appeared once. Its cognate antigen is unknown. The assay was immunoSEQ multiplex PCR, and TCRdb's table has in-frame clones only and misses some. The table includes about 130,000 clones, about 91% detected once. This receptor was identified in a woman younger than 35 in good health and CMV-seropositive. The source material was PBMCs. The V gene is TRBV15, the J gene TRBJ1-5, with 10 bases lining up with TRBD1. CDR3 in DNA: TGTGCCACCAGCAGTATGACAGGGGGCCAGCCCCAGCATTTT. It translates to CATSSMTGGQPQHF.